This entry describes one T cell receptor (beta chain). The source of the sample is a study of blood T cell repertoires in COVID-19. In the study overall: The United States, Italy and Spain were the sources of the acute and convalescent COVID-19 samples.

As processed by the authors: Amplification of reference gene primers was used by the study to estimate nucleated cell counts. Here immunoSEQ multiplex PCR was the method, and the copy in TCRdb shows in-frame clones only, minus some. V, J and clone size derive from that table, while D and trimming were established from the DNA sequence. The sample contains approximately 180,000 clones, roughly 90% of which appear only once. Trimming removed 1 base from V and 5 bases from J, with 17 bases in between. This CDR3 has 15 amino acids. Germline loops: CDR1 GTSNPN, CDR2 SVGIG (reference sequence). Input material: PBMCs or T cells enriched from blood (not recorded which). The clonotype comes from a human donor with acute COVID-19. The donor label of this sample is uncertain. V usage is TRBV30 and J usage is TRBJ1-1; D not resolved. The CDR3 DNA reads as TGTGCCTGGAGTGGGTATAGCCGAGCGAGGACTGAAGCTTTCTTT. Protein: CAWSGYSRARTEAFF.